This T cell receptor beta chain originates from a study of T cells in Graves' hyperthyroidism and ophthalmopathy. Study background: Staff took peripheral blood when the initial diagnosis was made, before any treatment began. Whole-study findings and limits: The majority of expanded thyroid clonotypes above 0.001 also appeared in blood.

As concerns this clonotype: Its specificity is not known.

There were TCR beta CDR3 regions amplified from RNA transcripts. In the first-round RT-PCR of the TCR CDR3, the HTBI primer set was used. TCRdb used MiXCR to reprocess the multiplex PCR reads, holding one entry per CDR3 protein. The sample holds 600,000 or so distinct CDR3 sequences, 14% seen once. The CDR3 covers 15 residues. Germline V lookup: CDR1 MGHRA, CDR2 YSYEKL. V shed 4 bases, J shed 4 bases, and the junction held 9 bases outside the gene matches. Exclusion followed for patients with uncontrolled infection, other autoimmune disease, pregnancy or lactation. It was over 9.5 ml of fresh peripheral blood that supplied the PBMCs.

V usage is TRBV4-1 and J usage is TRBJ1-2, with 7 nucleotides matching TRBD1. Sequencing was done on a sample of blood. The origin of this receptor is a woman between 18 and 29 years old with Graves' ophthalmopathy. CDR3 bases: TGCGCCAGCAGCCCAGGAGGGGGCGCGGGCTATGGCTACACCTTC. Protein product: CASSPGGGAGYGYTF.